These T cell receptor beta chains were read from a single sample in a study of cytomegalovirus exposure and HLA in healthy donors. Measured with immunoSEQ multiplex PCR; TCRdb has only the in-frame clones, and not every one. The sample lists about 160,000 clones; approximately 80% were seen once. The sequencing sample was made of PBMCs. The source of these receptors is a man aged 25 to 40 in good health and CMV-seropositive. Each CDR3 is given with its conserved first and last residue. A D gene is named only where the DNA matches it firmly. Size is omitted from some rows. Given values are once, few, many or a class for expanded clones.

D,V,J,size,CDR3,DNA
NA,TRBV11-2,TRBJ2-5,once,CASSRSYYQETQYF,TGTGCCAGCAGCAGAAGCTACTACCAAGAGACCCAGTACTTC
NA,TRBV19,TRBJ1-4,once,CASSPHTGATNEKLFF,TGTGCCAGTAGTCCCCATACAGGAGCAACTAATGAAAAACTGTTTTTT
NA,TRBV18,TRBJ1-1,NA,CASSPPGLQNTEAFF,TGTGCCAGCTCACCACCGGGACTCCAGAACACTGAAGCTTTCTTT
NA,TRBV30,TRBJ2-3,NA,CAWSQGSTDTQYF,TGTGCCTGGAGTCAGGGGAGCACAGATACGCAGTATTTT
NA,TRBV4-1,TRBJ2-7,NA,CASSHLREQYF,TGCGCCAGCAGCCATCTGAGGGAGCAGTACTTC
NA,TRBV5-1,TRBJ1-6,NA,CASRYYGNSPLHF,TGCGCCAGCAGATATTACGGTAATTCACCCCTCCACTTT
TRBD2,TRBV10-2,TRBJ2-2,NA,CASSPGGLAGELFF,TGCGCCAGCAGTCCGGGGGGGCTGGCCGGGGAGCTGTTTTTT
NA,TRBV6-5,TRBJ1-5,NA,CASSPVERRHQPQHF,TGTGCCAGCAGCCCGGTCGAGCGACGGCATCAGCCCCAGCATTTT
TRBD1,TRBV4-3,TRBJ1-1,NA,CASSPFTGGNTEAFF,TGCGCCAGCAGCCCCTTTACAGGGGGGAACACTGAAGCTTTCTTT
NA,TRBV11-3,TRBJ2-2,NA,CASSPGQFNGELFF,TGTGCCAGCAGCCCTGGACAGTTCAACGGGGAGCTGTTTTTT
NA,TRBV4-1,TRBJ2-1,NA,CASSQDLRSNEQFF,TGCGCCAGCAGCCAAGATCTTAGAAGCAATGAGCAGTTCTTC
NA,TRBV25-1,TRBJ1-4,NA,CASTNWTSGKSEKLFF,TGTGCCAGCACTAACTGGACATCCGGCAAATCCGAAAAACTGTTTTTT
TRBD1,TRBV6-5,TRBJ2-7,NA,CASSYPGQGGEQYF,TGTGCCAGCAGTTACCCCGGACAGGGGGGTGAGCAGTACTTC
NA,TRBV5-4,TRBJ2-5,NA,CASSFTNPGETQYF,TGTGCCAGCAGCTTTACCAACCCAGGAGAGACCCAGTACTTC
NA,TRBV5-8,TRBJ1-5,NA,CASIRVFSNQPQHF,TGTGCCAGCATCCGAGTCTTTAGCAATCAGCCCCAGCATTTT
TRBD2,TRBV10-1,TRBJ2-3,few,CASSDPPPAGGTDTQYF,TGCGCCAGCAGTGACCCTCCTCCGGCGGGGGGCACAGATACGCAGTATTTT
TRBD1,TRBV19,TRBJ1-5,NA,CASTLGQGAVQPQHF,TGTGCCAGTACCCTAGGACAGGGGGCCGTTCAGCCCCAGCATTTT
TRBD1,TRBV6-1,TRBJ1-6,NA,CASSEEGQGHSPLHF,TGTGCCAGCAGTGAAGAGGGACAGGGCCATTCACCCCTCCACTTT
TRBD1,TRBV18,TRBJ2-1,NA,CASSPRGQGYNEQFF,TGTGCCAGCTCACCAAGGGGACAGGGCTACAATGAGCAGTTCTTC
TRBD2,TRBV28,TRBJ2-7,NA,CASSLSGGLSYEQYF,TGTGCCAGCAGCCTAAGCGGGGGCCTATCCTACGAGCAGTACTTC
NA,TRBV7-6,TRBJ2-2,NA,CASSFSLGTGELFF,TGTGCCAGCAGCTTTAGCTTAGGCACCGGGGAGCTGTTTTTT
NA,TRBV9,TRBJ2-7,few,CASSTTDSYEQYF,TGTGCCAGCAGTACGACAGACTCCTACGAGCAGTACTTC
NA,TRBV2,TRBJ1-1,once,CASSEEGRTEAFF,TGTGCCAGCAGTGAAGAGGGGAGGACTGAAGCTTTCTTT
TRBD1,TRBV5-1,TRBJ1-2,NA,CASSRGTGLWGYTF,TGCGCCAGCAGCCGCGGGACAGGACTATGGGGCTACACCTTC
TRBD1,TRBV10-2,TRBJ2-7,NA,CASSNRGREQYF,TGCGCCAGCAGCAACAGGGGGCGGGAGCAGTACTTC
TRBD2,TRBV30,TRBJ2-2,NA,CAWSFLAGRTNTGELFF,TGTGCCTGGAGTTTTCTAGCGGGGCGAACGAACACCGGGGAGCTGTTTTTT
TRBD1,TRBV7-9,TRBJ2-7,NA,CASSTEQGAYEQYF,TGTGCCAGCAGCACCGAACAGGGGGCCTACGAGCAGTACTTC
NA,TRBV7-9,TRBJ2-7,NA,CASSFDSYEQYF,TGTGCCAGCAGCTTCGACAGCTACGAGCAGTACTTC
TRBD2,TRBV29-1,TRBJ2-3,NA,CSVALLWAGGPDTQYF,TGCAGCGTTGCCCTGCTTTGGGCGGGGGGGCCAGATACGCAGTATTTT
TRBD1,TRBV5-1,TRBJ2-7,NA,CASSRKTGQSSYEQYF,TGCGCCAGCAGCAGAAAAACGGGACAGAGCTCCTACGAGCAGTACTTC
TRBD1,TRBV7-6,TRBJ1-4,NA,CASSLARAGGMIAEKLFF,TGTGCCAGCAGCTTAGCACGGGCAGGGGGCATGATCGCTGAAAAACTGTTTTTT
NA,TRBV7-2,TRBJ2-1,NA,CASSFLGEQFF,TGTGCCAGCAGCTTCTTGGGCGAGCAGTTCTTC
NA,TRBV7-8,TRBJ2-1,once,CASSLGGSYNEQFF,TGTGCCAGCAGCTTAGGGGGCAGCTACAATGAGCAGTTCTTC
NA,TRBV19,TRBJ1-6,once,CASMRGTSSPLHF,TGTGCCAGTATGAGGGGGACAAGTTCACCCCTCCACTTT
TRBD2,TRBV28,TRBJ2-7,NA,CASSYSPGRDEQYF,TGTGCCAGCAGTTACTCCCCAGGGAGGGACGAGCAGTACTTC
TRBD1,TRBV4-3,TRBJ1-3,once,CASSQLGQGAGNTIYF,TGCGCCAGCAGCCAGCTGGGACAGGGGGCCGGAAACACCATATATTTT
TRBD1,TRBV5-6,TRBJ2-2,NA,CASSEPGQPLTGELFF,TGTGCCAGCAGCGAACCGGGACAGCCATTAACCGGGGAGCTGTTTTTT
NA,TRBV28,TRBJ1-2,NA,CASSPRLYGYTF,TGTGCCAGCAGTCCTCGGTTGTATGGCTACACCTTC
TRBD1,TRBV18,TRBJ2-7,NA,CATRGQSDGEQYF,TGTGCCACCCGGGGACAGAGCGATGGGGAGCAGTACTTC
NA,TRBV5-6,TRBJ2-7,NA,CASSLGGEQYF,TGTGCCAGCAGCTTGGGCGGTGAGCAGTACTTC
NA,TRBV29-1,TRBJ2-7,NA,CSVELDRPEQYF,TGCAGCGTTGAGTTGGACAGACCCGAGCAGTACTTC
NA,TRBV5-6,TRBJ2-7,NA,CASRSGTYYEQYF,TGTGCCAGCAGGTCCGGGACATATTACGAGCAGTACTTC
NA,TRBV18,TRBJ1-3,few,CASSLRTDRSGNTIYF,TGTGCCAGCTCACTTAGGACAGACCGCTCTGGAAACACCATATATTTT
NA,TRBV7-2,TRBJ2-3,NA,CASSFSGTDTQYF,TGTGCCAGCAGCTTTTCAGGCACAGATACGCAGTATTTT
NA,TRBV12-5,TRBJ2-3,NA,CASGNRATQYF,TGTGCTAGTGGTAACAGGGCTACGCAGTATTTT
TRBD2,TRBV6-1,TRBJ2-7,NA,CASSELVAGGSEQYF,TGTGCCAGCAGTGAACTGGTAGCGGGGGGATCCGAGCAGTACTTC
TRBD2,TRBV5-6,TRBJ2-2,NA,CASSRRTSLPLAGELFF,TGTGCCAGCAGCCGCCGGACTAGCCTACCTTTAGCCGGGGAGCTGTTTTTT
NA,TRBV11-1,TRBJ1-1,NA,CASSLSPGNTEAFF,TGTGCCAGCAGCTTATCGCCGGGGAACACTGAAGCTTTCTTT
TRBD1,TRBV27,TRBJ2-5,NA,CASSTGTGGVETQYF,TGTGCCAGCAGCACCGGGACAGGGGGCGTAGAGACCCAGTACTTC